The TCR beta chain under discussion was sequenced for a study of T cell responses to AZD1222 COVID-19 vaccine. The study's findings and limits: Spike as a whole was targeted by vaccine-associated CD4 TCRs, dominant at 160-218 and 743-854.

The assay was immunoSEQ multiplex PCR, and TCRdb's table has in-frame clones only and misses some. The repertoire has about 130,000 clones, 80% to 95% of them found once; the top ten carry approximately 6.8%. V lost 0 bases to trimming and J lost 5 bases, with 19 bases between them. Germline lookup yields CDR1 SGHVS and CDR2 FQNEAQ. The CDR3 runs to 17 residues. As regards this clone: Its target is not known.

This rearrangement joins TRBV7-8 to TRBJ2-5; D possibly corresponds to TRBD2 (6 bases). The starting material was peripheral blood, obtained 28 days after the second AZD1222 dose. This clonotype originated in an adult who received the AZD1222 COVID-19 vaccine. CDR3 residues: CASSLARAGPGGETQYF. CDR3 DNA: TGTGCCAGCAGCTTAGCGAGGGCAGGGCCCGGAGGGGAGACCCAGTACTTC.